This T cell receptor beta chain emerged from a study of blood T cell repertoires in COVID-19. The germline CDR1 and CDR2 sequences are MNHEY and SVGEGT. The CDR3 sequence is 16 residues long. The V gene end was trimmed by 2 bases and the J gene end by 4 bases; junction bases not matched to a gene: 7. Libraries were prepared by immunoSEQ multiplex PCR; TCRdb keeps only in-frame clonotypes and omits some of them. The sample shows 75,000 to 100,000 clones, roughly 90% of them seen only once. The chain recombines TRBV6-2 or TRBV6-3 with TRBJ2-2; 7 bases agree with TRBD1. This clonotype was obtained from a man aged 70-80 years with acute or convalescent COVID-19. Sequencing was performed on peripheral blood. The CDR3 here is CASSYTPGGRTGELFF. In nucleotides, the CDR3 is TGTGCCAGCAGTTACACGCCAGGGGGACGCACCGGGGAGCTGTTTTTT.